This T cell receptor beta chain was recovered during a study of T-cell reconstitution after alpha-beta-depleted transplantation in children. General study findings and limits: There were reportedly several hundred expanded graft clones from which alpha-beta T cells came about two months after transplant.

Worth noting for this clonotype: Its specificity is unknown.

Unique molecular identifiers featured in how the TCRbeta library was prepared. TCRdb fed the PCR reads into MiXCR, producing one record per CDR3 protein. This table holds more than 400,000 distinct CDR3 sequences, roughly 11% found once. CDR1 and CDR2 from the germline V gene are SGHAT and FQNNGV. The ends were cut back, 3 bases at V and 0 bases at J, with 12 bases in the middle. CDR3 length: 17 residues. The rearrangement links TRBV11-2 to TRBJ2-6; perhaps TRBD2 as D (6 bases). Sequencing was performed on PBMCs, mostly from graft donor cells, taken 180 days after TCRalphabeta/CD19-depleted stem cell transplant. The receptor comes from a female patient aged 2-9 years who had a stem cell transplant for aplastic anemia, so the T cells may come from the graft donor. The CDR3 sequence: CASSLGGLSSGANVLTF. In nucleotides, the CDR3 is TGTGCCAGCAGCTTGGGGGGACTCAGCTCTGGGGCCAACGTCCTGACTTTC.